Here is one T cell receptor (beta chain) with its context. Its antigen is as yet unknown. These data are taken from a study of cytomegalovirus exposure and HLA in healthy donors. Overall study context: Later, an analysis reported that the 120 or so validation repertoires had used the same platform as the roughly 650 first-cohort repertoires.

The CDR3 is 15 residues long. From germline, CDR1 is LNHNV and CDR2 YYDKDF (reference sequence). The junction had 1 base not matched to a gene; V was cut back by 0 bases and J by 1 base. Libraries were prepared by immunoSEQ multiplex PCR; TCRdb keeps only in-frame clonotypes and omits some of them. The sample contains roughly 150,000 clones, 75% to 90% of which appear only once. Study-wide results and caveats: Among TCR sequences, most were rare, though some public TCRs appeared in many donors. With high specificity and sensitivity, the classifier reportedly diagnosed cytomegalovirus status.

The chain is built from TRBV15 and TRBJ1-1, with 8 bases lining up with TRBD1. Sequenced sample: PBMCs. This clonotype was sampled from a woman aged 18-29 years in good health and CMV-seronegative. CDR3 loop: CATSREDRENTEAFF. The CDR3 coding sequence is TGTGCCACCAGCAGAGAGGACAGGGAGAACACTGAAGCTTTCTTT.